This T cell receptor (beta chain) stems from a study of liver allograft versus peripheral blood T cells. Study background: In transplanted livers, T cell receptor repertoires were compared with those found in the recipients' peripheral blood. Findings and caveats of the study: It was reported that the T cell receptor repertoires found inside liver allografts differed from those that were detected in peripheral blood.

A remark on this clonotype: Its antigen is currently unknown. A read error is the likely source, as a far larger clone sits one nucleotide away.

The CDR3 contains 14 residues. The J segment lost 10 bases and the V segment lost 3 bases, leaving 8 bases of the junction unmatched. Looked up from germline, CDR1 is MNHNS and CDR2 is SASEGT. TCRdb itself ran the reads through MiXCR, one entry per CDR3 protein. The table records 3,000 or so distinct CDR3 sequences, 15% to 20% of them present only once. The receptor was derived from a human patient who had a liver transplant. Part of the T cells may come from the graft donor. V gene TRBV6-1 combines with J gene TRBJ1-4, with TRBD1 identical over 7 bases. The CDR3 reads CASSEGDSLGKLFF. DNA of the CDR3: TGTGCCAGCAGTGAGGGGGACAGTTTAGGAAAACTGTTTTTT.